This T cell receptor (beta chain) originates from a study of Graves' ophthalmopathy and Graves' hyperthyroidism. This CDR3 region has 14 residues. CDR1 and CDR2 from the germline V gene are MGHDK and SYGVNS. Trimming left V 4 bases short and J 2 bases short, with 9 bases between. Concerning this clonotype: The antigen remains undetermined.

Points from the study as a whole: Detected in blood as well were most expanded thyroid clonotypes with frequency above 0.001.

From RNA, the CDR3 regions of TCR beta chains were amplified and sequenced. Second-round multiplex PCR came after a first-round RT-PCR that employed HTBI primers. TCRdb independently ran MiXCR on the multiplex PCR reads; one entry per CDR3 protein. Here the sample spans 45,000 to 60,000 distinct CDR3 sequences, less than 55% being singletons. The sequencing input was peripheral blood. V and J are TRBV25-1 and TRBJ1-5; D is unclear. The receptor was isolated from an adult woman with Graves' ophthalmopathy. The CDR3 DNA sequence: TGTGCCAGCAGTGCGACGGCTGGCAATCAGCCCCAGCATTTT. It specifies CASSATAGNQPQHF.